This TCR beta chain was identified in a study of blood T cell repertoires in COVID-19. The table came from immunoSEQ multiplex PCR; TCRdb's copy has only in-frame clones and leaves some out. The sample shows roughly 150,000 clones, around 84% of them seen only once. Cohort placement rested on clinical history that participants reported themselves. The sequence came from a woman aged 50 to 60 who had recovered from COVID-19. The sequencing sample was made of PBMCs or T cells enriched from blood (not recorded which).

As DNA, the CDR3 is TGTGCCAGCAGCACCCCGACAGGGCTCACAGATACGCAGTATTTT. Translation: CASSTPTGLTDTQYF. The rearrangement joins TRBV9 to TRBJ2-3; TRBD1 matches 7 bases. The J segment lost 2 bases and the V segment lost 4 bases, leaving 7 bases of the junction unmatched. The CDR3 is 15 residues long. Germline values: CDR1 SGDLS, CDR2 YYNGEE.